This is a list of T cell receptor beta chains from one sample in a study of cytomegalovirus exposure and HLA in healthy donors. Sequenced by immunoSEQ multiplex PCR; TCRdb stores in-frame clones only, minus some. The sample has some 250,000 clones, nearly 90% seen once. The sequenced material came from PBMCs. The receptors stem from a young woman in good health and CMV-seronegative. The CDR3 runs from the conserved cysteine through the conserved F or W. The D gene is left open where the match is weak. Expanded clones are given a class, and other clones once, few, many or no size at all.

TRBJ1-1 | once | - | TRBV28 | CASSYRPDTEAFF | TGTGCCAGCAGTTATCGTCCGGACACTGAAGCTTTCTTT
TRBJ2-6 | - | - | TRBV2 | CASIISGGANVLTF | TGTGCCAGCATCATTTCCGGTGGGGCCAACGTCCTGACTTTC
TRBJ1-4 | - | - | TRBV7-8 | CASSLGQGRGRSNEKLFF | TGTGCCAGCAGCTTAGGGCAGGGAAGGGGTCGGTCTAATGAAAAACTGTTTTTT
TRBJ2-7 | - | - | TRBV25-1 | CATSEILSYEQYF | TGTGCCACCAGCGAGATTCTCTCCTACGAGCAGTACTTC
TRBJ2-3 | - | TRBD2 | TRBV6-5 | CASKLSGGDTDTQYF | TGTGCCAGCAAACTTAGCGGGGGGGATACAGATACGCAGTATTTT
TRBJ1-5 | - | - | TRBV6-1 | CASNLGQGNQPQHF | TGTGCCAGCAATCTTGGCCAGGGCAATCAGCCCCAGCATTTT
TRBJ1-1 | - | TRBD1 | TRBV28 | CASERDRFTEAFF | TGTGCCAGCGAACGGGACAGATTCACTGAAGCTTTCTTT
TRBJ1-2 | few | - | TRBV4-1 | CASSHRANYGYTF | TGCGCCAGCAGCCACAGGGCTAACTATGGCTACACCTTC
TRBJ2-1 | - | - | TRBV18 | CASSPGASKTNEQFF | TGTGCCAGCTCACCGGGAGCTAGCAAGACCAATGAGCAGTTCTTC
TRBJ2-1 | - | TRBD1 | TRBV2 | CASRTGGFDEQFF | TGTGCCAGCAGGACAGGGGGTTTCGATGAGCAGTTCTTC
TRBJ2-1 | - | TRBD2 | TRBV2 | CASSTTSGGDNEQFF | TGTGCCAGCAGCACTACTAGCGGGGGGGACAATGAGCAGTTCTTC
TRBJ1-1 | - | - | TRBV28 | CASSLKSSEAFF | TGTGCCAGCAGTTTGAAAAGTAGCGAAGCTTTCTTT
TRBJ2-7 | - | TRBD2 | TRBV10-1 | CASSPRTSGGLEQYF | TGCGCCAGCAGTCCCCGGACTAGCGGGGGGCTCGAGCAGTACTTC
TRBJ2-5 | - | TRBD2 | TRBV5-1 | CASSLAASGGQETQYF | TGCGCCAGCAGCTTGGCGGCTAGCGGGGGTCAAGAGACCCAGTACTTC
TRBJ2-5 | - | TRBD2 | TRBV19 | CASSIELAGFQETQYF | TGTGCCAGTAGTATTGAACTAGCGGGGTTCCAAGAGACCCAGTACTTC
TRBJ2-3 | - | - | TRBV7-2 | CASSLSGGQYF | TGTGCCAGCAGCTTATCAGGAGGACAGTATTTT
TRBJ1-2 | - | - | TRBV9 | CASSVGRRNNYGYTF | TGTGCCAGCAGCGTAGGTCGCAGGAATAACTATGGCTACACCTTC
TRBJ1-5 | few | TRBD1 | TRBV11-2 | CASRTGNQPQHF | TGTGCCAGCCGGACAGGGAATCAGCCCCAGCATTTT
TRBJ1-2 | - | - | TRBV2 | CASNPLGRGADGYTF | TGTGCCAGCAACCCCTTGGGACGGGGGGCAGATGGCTACACCTTC
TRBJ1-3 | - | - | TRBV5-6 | CASSLGSSSGNTIYF | TGTGCCAGCAGCTTGGGCTCTAGCTCTGGAAACACCATATATTTT
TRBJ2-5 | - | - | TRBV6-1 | CASRTGASETQYF | TGTGCCAGCAGAACTGGGGCTAGTGAGACCCAGTACTTC
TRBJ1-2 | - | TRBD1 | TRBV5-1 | CASSSGQGDGYTF | TGCGCCAGCAGTTCTGGACAGGGGGATGGCTACACCTTC
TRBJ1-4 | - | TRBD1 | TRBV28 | CASSAGQVGLEKLFF | TGTGCCAGCAGTGCGGGACAGGTGGGGCTTGAAAAACTGTTTTTT
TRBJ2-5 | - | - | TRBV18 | CASSPLSLETQYF | TGTGCCAGCTCACCACTTAGTTTGGAGACCCAGTACTTC